Following are 5 T cell receptor beta chains from one sample sequenced in a study of blood T cell repertoires in COVID-19. Clones were sequenced by immunoSEQ multiplex PCR, and TCRdb holds only the in-frame ones, with some missing. This table has about 160,000 clones, roughly nine tenths appearing once. The sample consisted of peripheral blood. The receptors here all came from a man aged 55-75 years with active or convalescent COVID-19.

This clone was observed a single time. The chain carries TRBV7-9 and TRBJ2-7; weak D call: TRBD2 (5 bases). The germline V and J ends were trimmed by 1 base and 11 bases, with 12 bases remaining between them. This CDR3 contains 12 residues. Per germline, CDR1 SEHNR and CDR2 FQNEAQ (reference sequence). The CDR3 bases are TGTGCCAGCAGCTTAGAGAGGTCCGGGGAGTACTTC. This codes for CASSLERSGEYF.

The rearrangement links TRBV19 to TRBJ1-1; unclear D gene. V was clipped by 6 bases and J by 0 bases, with 8 bases between them. CDR1 LNHDA and CDR2 SQIVND come from the germline V gene (reference sequence). This CDR3 has 13 amino acids. The DNA of the CDR3 is TGTGCCAGTAGGCCCACAATGAACACTGAAGCTTTCTTT. It is translated as CASRPTMNTEAFF.

The chain links TRBV27 to TRBJ2-1; 8 bases fit TRBD2. Germline V gene sequence: CDR1 MNHEY, CDR2 SMNVEV (reference sequence). This CDR3 is 16 amino acids long. V shed 7 bases and J 2 bases; nucleotides not matched to a gene: 10. In nucleotides, the CDR3 is TGTGCCAGCATAAGGAGCGGGAGTCAGGCCTACAATGAGCAGTTCTTC. This codes for CASIRSGSQAYNEQFF.

The gene calls are TRBV5-8 and TRBJ2-7, with D possibly TRBD1 on 5 matching bases. CDR1 is SGHTS, CDR2 YDEGEE, per germline. Trimming took 2 bases from V and 0 from J, leaving 12 bases between them. This CDR3 is 15 amino acids long. The chain's CDR3 is CASSFRVAPSYEQYF. In nucleotides, the CDR3 is TGTGCCAGCAGCTTCAGGGTGGCCCCCTCCTACGAGCAGTACTTC.

This clone was seen once. The chain combines TRBV7-6 with TRBJ1-2, with D perhaps TRBD1 (6 bases). The CDR3 is made up of 13 amino acids. V lost 4 bases to trimming and J lost 1 base, with 7 bases between them. From germline, CDR1 is SGHVS and CDR2 FNYEAQ. The DNA of the CDR3 is TGTGCCAGCAGCTCAGGGGTTAACTATGGCTACACCTTC. This codes for CASSSGVNYGYTF.